This passage covers 3 T cell receptor beta chains from one sample sequenced in a study of CD8+ T cells in alopecia areata. Following extraction, RNA underwent reverse transcription to cDNA, which served as the sequencing template. Method: immunoSEQ multiplex PCR; TCRdb's copy keeps in-frame clones and lacks some. The sample has approximately 210,000 clones; about three fifths are singletons. Treatment here: oral pan-JAK inhibitor, 5-10 mg twice daily. The material sequenced was CD4+ T cells sorted from blood, taken at week 24, from a patient treated with tofacitinib. All receptors derive from a human donor with alopecia areata.

This clone came up a few times. The chain joins TRBV4-3 to TRBJ2-7; TRBD2 matches at 8 bases. Germline V CDR1 and CDR2: LGHNA, YSLEER. The CDR3 has 16 residues. With 4 bases clipped from V and 2 bases from J, the junction kept 10 bases outside the gene matches. DNA for the CDR3: TGCGCCAGCAGCCCTTCTGGGCTAGCGGGCCCCTACGAGCAGTACTTC. Its translation is CASSPSGLAGPYEQYF.

V and J are TRBV15 and TRBJ2-3; no clear D. CDR1 and CDR2 (germline): LNHNV, YYDKDF (reference sequence). The CDR3 consists of 13 residues. The V gene lost 1 base and the J gene lost 4 bases, with 6 bases spanning the gap. CDR3: CATSRVGADTQYF. CDR3 sequence (DNA): TGTGCCACCAGCAGAGTGGGTGCAGATACGCAGTATTTT.

This sequence joins TRBV25-1 and TRBJ2-7; 7 positions agree with TRBD1. Trimming cost V 2 bases and J 5 bases; bases outside gene matches: 9. The CDR3 consists of 15 residues. Per the germline V gene, CDR1 is MGHDK and CDR2 is SYGVNS. The CDR3 bases are TGTGCCAGCAGTGAAACCCAGACAGGGATCCACGAGCAGTACTTC. As protein: CASSETQTGIHEQYF.